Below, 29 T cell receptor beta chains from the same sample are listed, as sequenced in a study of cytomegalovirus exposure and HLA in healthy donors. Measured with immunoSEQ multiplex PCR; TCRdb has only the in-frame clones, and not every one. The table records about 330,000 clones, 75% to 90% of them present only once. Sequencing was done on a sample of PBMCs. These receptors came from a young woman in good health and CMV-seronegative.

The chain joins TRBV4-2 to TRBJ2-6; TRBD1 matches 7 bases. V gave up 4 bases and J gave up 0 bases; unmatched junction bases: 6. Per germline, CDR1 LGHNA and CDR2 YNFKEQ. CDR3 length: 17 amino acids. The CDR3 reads CASSRDRVGSGANVLTF. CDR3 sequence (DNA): TGTGCCAGCAGCCGCGACAGGGTGGGCTCTGGGGCCAACGTCCTGACTTTC.

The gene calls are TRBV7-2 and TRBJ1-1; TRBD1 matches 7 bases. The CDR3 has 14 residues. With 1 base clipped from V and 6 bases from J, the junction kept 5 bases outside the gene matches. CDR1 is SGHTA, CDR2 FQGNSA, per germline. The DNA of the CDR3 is TGTGCCAGCAGCTTAGGACAGGGTCGGCCTGAAGCTTTCTTT. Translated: CASSLGQGRPEAFF.

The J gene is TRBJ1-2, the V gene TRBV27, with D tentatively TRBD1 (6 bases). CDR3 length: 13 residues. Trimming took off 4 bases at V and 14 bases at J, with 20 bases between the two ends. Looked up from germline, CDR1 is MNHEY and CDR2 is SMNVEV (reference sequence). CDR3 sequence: CASSYEGGARWTF. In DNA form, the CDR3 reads TGTGCCAGCAGTTATGAGGGGGGGGCGCGTTGGACCTTC.

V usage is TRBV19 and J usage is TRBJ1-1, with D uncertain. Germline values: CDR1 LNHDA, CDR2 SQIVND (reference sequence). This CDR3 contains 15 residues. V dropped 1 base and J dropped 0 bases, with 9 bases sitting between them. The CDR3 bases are TGTGCCAGTAGTATAGTCCTGCACATGAACACTGAAGCTTTCTTT. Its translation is CASSIVLHMNTEAFF.

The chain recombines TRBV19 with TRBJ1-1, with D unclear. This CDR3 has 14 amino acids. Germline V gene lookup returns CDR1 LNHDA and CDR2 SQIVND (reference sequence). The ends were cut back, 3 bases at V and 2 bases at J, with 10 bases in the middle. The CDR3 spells CASSMQVINTEAFF. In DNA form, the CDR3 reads TGTGCCAGTAGTATGCAGGTGATTAACACTGAAGCTTTCTTT.

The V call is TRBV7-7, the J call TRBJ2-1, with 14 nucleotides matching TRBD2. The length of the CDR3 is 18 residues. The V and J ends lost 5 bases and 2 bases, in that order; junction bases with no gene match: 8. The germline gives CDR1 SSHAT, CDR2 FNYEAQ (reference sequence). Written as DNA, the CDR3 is TGTGCCAGCAGCGTGGGACTAGCGGGAGCTCTGGCCTACAATGAGCAGTTCTTC. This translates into CASSVGLAGALAYNEQFF. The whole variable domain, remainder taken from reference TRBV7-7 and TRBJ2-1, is GAGVSQSPRYKVTKRGQDVTLRCDPISSHATLYWYQQALGQGPEFLTYFNYEAQPDKSGLPSDRFSAERPEGSISTLTIQRTEQRDSAMYRCASSVGLAGALAYNEQFFGPGTRLTVL.

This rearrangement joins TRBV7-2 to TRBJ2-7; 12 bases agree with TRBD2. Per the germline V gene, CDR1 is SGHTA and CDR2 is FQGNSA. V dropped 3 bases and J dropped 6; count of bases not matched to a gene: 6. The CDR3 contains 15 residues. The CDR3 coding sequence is TGTGCCAGCAGCTTTCCGACTAGCGGGAGACCCGAGCAGTACTTC. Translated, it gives CASSFPTSGRPEQYF.

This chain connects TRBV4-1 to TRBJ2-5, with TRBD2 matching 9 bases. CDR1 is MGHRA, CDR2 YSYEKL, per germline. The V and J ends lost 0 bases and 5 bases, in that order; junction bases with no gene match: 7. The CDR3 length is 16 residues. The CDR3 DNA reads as TGCGCCAGCAGCCAAGACGGGGTAGCGGGAGCTGAGACCCAGTACTTC. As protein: CASSQDGVAGAETQYF.

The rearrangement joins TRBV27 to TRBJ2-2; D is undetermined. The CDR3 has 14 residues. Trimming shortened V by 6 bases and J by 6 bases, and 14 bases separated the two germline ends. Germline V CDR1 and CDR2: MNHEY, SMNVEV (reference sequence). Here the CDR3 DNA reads TGTGCCAGCAGCCCCGCTAGTAGGCCCGGGGAGCTGTTTTTT. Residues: CASSPASRPGELFF.

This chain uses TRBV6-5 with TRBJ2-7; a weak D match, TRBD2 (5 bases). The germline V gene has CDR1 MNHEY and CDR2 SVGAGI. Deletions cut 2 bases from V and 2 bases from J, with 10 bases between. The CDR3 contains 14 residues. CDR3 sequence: CASSYRGQTYEQYF. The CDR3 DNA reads TGTGCCAGCAGTTACCGAGGGCAGACCTACGAGCAGTACTTC.

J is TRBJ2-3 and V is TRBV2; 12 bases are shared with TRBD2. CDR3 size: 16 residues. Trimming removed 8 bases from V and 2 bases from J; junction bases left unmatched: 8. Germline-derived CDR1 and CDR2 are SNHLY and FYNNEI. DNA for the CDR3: TGTGCCAGCTCCGCCCGGACTAGCGGGAACACAGATACGCAGTATTTT. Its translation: CASSARTSGNTDTQYF.

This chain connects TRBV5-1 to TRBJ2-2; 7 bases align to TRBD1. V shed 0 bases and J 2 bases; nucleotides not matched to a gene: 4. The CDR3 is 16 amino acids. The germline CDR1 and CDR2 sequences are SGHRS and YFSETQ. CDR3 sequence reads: CASSLVGTANTGELFF. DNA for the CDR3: TGCGCCAGCAGCTTGGTCGGGACAGCTAACACCGGGGAGCTGTTTTTT.

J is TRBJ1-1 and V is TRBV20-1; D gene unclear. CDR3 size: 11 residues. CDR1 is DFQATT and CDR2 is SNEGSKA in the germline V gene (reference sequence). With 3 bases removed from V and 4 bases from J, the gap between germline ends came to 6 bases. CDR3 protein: CSASSVTEAFF. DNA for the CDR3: TGCAGTGCTAGTAGCGTCACTGAAGCTTTCTTT.

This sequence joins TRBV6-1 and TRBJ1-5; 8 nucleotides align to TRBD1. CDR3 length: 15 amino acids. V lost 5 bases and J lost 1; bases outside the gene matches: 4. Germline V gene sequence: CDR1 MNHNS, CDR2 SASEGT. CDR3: CASSPTGESNQPQHF. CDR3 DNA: TGTGCCAGCAGTCCGACAGGGGAGAGCAATCAGCCCCAGCATTTT.

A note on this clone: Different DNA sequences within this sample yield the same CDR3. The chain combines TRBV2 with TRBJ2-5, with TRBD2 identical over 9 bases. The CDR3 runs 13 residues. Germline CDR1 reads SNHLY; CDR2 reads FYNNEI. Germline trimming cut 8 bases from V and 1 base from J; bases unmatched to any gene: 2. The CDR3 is CASRTSAQETQYF. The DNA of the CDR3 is TGTGCCAGCCGGACTAGCGCCCAAGAGACCCAGTACTTC.

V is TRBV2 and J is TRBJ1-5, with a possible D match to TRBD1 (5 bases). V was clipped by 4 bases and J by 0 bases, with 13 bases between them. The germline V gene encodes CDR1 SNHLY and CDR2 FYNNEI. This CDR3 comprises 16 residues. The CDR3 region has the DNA TGTGCCAGCAGTGGAGGGGCGGGATATAGCAATCAGCCCCAGCATTTT. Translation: CASSGGAGYSNQPQHF.

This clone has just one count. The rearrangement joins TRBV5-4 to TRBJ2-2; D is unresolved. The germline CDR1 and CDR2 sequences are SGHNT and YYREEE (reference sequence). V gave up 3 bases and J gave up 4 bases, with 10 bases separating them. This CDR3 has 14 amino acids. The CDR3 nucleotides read TGTGCCAGCAGCTCCGTTGTCCCCACCGGGGAGCTGTTTTTT. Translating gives CASSSVVPTGELFF.

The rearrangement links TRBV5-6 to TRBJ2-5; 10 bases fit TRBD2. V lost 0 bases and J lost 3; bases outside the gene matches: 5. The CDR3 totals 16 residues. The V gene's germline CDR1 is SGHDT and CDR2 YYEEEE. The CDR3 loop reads CASSLDTGTSEETQYF. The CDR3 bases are TGTGCCAGCAGCTTGGATACCGGGACTAGCGAAGAGACCCAGTACTTC.

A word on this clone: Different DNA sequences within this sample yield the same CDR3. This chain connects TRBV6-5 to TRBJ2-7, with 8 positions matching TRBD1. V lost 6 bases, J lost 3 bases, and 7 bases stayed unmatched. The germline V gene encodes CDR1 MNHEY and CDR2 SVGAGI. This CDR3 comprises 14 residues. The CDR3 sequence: CASSSGTGLYEQYF. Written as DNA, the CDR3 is TGTGCCAGCAGCTCTGGGACAGGCCTCTACGAGCAGTACTTC.

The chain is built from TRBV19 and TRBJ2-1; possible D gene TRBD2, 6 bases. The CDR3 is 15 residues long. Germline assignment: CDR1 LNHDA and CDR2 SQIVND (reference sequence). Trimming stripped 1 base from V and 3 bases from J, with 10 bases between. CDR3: CASSIGPGDYNEQFF. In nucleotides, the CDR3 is TGTGCCAGTAGTATAGGCCCGGGAGACTACAATGAGCAGTTCTTC.

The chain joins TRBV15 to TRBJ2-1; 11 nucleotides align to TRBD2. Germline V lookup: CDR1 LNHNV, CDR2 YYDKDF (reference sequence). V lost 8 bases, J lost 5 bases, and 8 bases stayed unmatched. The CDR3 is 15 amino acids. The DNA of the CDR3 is TGTGCCACCGCCGCCGGGACTAGCGGAAACAATGAGCAGTTCTTC. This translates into CATAAGTSGNNEQFF.

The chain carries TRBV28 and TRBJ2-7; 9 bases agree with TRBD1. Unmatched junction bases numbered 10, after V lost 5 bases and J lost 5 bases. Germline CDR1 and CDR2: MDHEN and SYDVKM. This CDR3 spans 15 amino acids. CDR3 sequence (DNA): TGTGCCAGCAGTCCGCTACAGGGGGCGATCGACGAGCAGTACTTC. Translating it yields CASSPLQGAIDEQYF.

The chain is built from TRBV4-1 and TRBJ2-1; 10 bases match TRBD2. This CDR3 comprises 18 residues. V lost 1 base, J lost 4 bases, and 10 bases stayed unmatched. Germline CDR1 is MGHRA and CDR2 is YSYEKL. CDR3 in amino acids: CASSQVSASGSPYNEQFF. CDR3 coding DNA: TGCGCCAGCAGCCAAGTTTCCGCTAGCGGGAGCCCTTACAATGAGCAGTTCTTC.

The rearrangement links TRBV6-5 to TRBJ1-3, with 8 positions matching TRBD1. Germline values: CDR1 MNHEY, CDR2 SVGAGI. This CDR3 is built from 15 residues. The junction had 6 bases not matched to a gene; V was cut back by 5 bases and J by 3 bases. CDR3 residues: CASSPSTGGGNTIYF. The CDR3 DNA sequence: TGTGCCAGCAGTCCCAGTACAGGGGGTGGAAACACCATATATTTT.

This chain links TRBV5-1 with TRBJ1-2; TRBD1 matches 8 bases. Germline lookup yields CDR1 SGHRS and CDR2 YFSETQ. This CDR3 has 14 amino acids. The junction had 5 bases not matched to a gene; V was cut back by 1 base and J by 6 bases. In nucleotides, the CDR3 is TGCGCCAGCAGCTTGTCACAGGGGGAGGATGGCTACACCTTC. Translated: CASSLSQGEDGYTF.

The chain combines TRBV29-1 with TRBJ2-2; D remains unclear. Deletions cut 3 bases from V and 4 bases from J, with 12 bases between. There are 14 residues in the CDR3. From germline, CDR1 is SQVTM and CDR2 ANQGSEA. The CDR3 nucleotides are TGCAGCGTTGAGGGTCGGCGAGGCACCGGGGAGCTGTTTTTT. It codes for CSVEGRRGTGELFF.

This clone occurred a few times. The CDR3 DNA follows: TGTGCCAGCAGTGAACTGCCAGGGAGCAATCAGCCCCAGCATTTT. Residues: CASSELPGSNQPQHF. This sequence joins TRBV6-1 and TRBJ1-5; weak D call: TRBD1 (5 bases). V was shortened by 2 bases and J by 1 base, with 9 bases between the two germline ends. Per the germline V gene, CDR1 is MNHNS and CDR2 is SASEGT. The CDR3 sequence is 15 residues long.

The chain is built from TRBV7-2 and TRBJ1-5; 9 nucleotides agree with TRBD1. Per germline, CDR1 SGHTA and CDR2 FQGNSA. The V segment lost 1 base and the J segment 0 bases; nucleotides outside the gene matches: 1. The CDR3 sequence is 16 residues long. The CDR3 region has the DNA TGTGCCAGCAGCTTAGGGGGACAGGGTAGCAATCAGCCCCAGCATTTT. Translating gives CASSLGGQGSNQPQHF.

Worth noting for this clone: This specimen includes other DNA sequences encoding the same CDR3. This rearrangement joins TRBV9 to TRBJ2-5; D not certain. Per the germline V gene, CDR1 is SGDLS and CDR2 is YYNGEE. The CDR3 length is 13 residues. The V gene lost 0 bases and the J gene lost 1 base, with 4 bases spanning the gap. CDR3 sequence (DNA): TGTGCCAGCAGCGTAGGCGCCCAAGAGACCCAGTACTTC. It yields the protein CASSVGAQETQYF.